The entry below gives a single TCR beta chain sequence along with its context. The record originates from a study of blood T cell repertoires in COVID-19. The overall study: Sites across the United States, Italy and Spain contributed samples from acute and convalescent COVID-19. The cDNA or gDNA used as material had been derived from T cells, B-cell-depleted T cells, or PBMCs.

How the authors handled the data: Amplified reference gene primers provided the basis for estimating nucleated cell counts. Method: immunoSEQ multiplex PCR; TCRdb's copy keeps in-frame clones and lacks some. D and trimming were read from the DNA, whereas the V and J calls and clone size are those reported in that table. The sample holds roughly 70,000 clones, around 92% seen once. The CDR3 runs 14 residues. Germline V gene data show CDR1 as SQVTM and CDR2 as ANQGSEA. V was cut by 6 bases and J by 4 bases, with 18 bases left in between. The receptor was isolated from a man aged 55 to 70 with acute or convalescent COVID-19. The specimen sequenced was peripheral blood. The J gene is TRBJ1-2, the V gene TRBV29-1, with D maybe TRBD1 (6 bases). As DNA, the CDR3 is TGCAGCGTGGGCATGGGGGCGGTTGGCTATGGCTACACCTTC. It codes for CSVGMGAVGYGYTF.